One sample yielded the 16 T cell receptor beta chains listed below, sequenced in a study of siplizumab effects on memory and regulatory T cells (dated by TCRdb to the late 2010s). The library was prepared using the immunoSEQ multiplex PCR assay. TCRdb holds this immuneACCESS table with in-frame rearrangements only. Some clones are missing; in checked studies, unresolved V genes explain under half, and the rest has no known cause. The sample has some 120,000 clones on record, approximately 92% of them singletons. The ten most abundant clones make up roughly 0.16% of the sample. The sequencing sample was made of non-Treg CD4+ T cells sorted from blood. Explained via the paper, the cell subset or site label denotes: FACS-sorted unstimulated CD4+ non-regulatory T cells. The receptor set was obtained from a human donor in good health.

This clone was seen once. The rearrangement joins TRBV5-1 to TRBJ2-7, with D possibly being TRBD1 (6 bases). There are 13 residues in the CDR3. V lost 2 bases, J lost 3 bases, and 9 bases lay in between. Per germline, CDR1 SGHRS and CDR2 YFSETQ. The CDR3 sequence is CASSFVQGYEQYF. The DNA for the CDR3 is TGCGCCAGCAGCTTCGTACAGGGCTACGAGCAGTACTTC.

The chain recombines TRBV27 with TRBJ2-1; TRBD2 might be the D (5 bases). The CDR3 extends over 14 amino acids. Trimming took 9 bases from V and 10 from J, leaving 22 bases between them. Per germline, CDR1 MNHEY and CDR2 SMNVEV (reference sequence). DNA of the CDR3: TGTGCCAGTTCCGCCGGGAAAAATAAAGGGGAGCAGTTCTTC. Translation gives CASSAGKNKGEQFF.

The CDR3 nucleotides read TGCAGCGTTGAAGAGAGGACAGGGTGGCCCTACGAGCAGTACTTC. Its translation is CSVEERTGWPYEQYF. The rearrangement uses TRBV29-1 and TRBJ2-7; 8 positions agree with TRBD1. The CDR3 is 15 residues long. The germline V gene encodes CDR1 SQVTM and CDR2 ANQGSEA. V shed 0 bases, J shed 2 bases, and the junction held 6 bases outside the gene matches.

The chain uses TRBV27 and TRBJ2-5; D may be TRBD2 (7 bases). The V gene lost 4 bases and the J gene lost 4 bases, with 13 bases spanning the gap. CDR1 and CDR2 (germline): MNHEY, SMNVEV (reference sequence). This CDR3 region has 14 residues. This CDR3 reads CASSSLGGLETQYF. CDR3 bases: TGTGCCAGCAGTTCCCTCGGGGGGCTAGAGACCCAGTACTTC.

As to this clone: The identical CDR3 is also encoded by other nucleotide sequences in the sample. J is TRBJ1-1 and V is TRBV5-1, with D unclear. The CDR3 consists of 14 residues. The germline gives CDR1 SGHRS, CDR2 YFSETQ. V lost 0 bases to trimming and J lost 1 base, with 7 bases between them. This chain's CDR3 is CASSLGPGNTEAFF. The CDR3 DNA follows: TGCGCCAGCAGCTTGGGGCCGGGGAACACTGAAGCTTTCTTT.

The CDR3 is CASRNREGTEAFF. The CDR3 region has the DNA TGTGCCAGCAGAAACAGGGAGGGCACTGAAGCTTTCTTT. V is TRBV2 and J is TRBJ1-1; a weak D match, TRBD1 (6 bases). Between the trimmed V and J ends, which lost 6 bases and 4 bases, there was a span of 12 bases. This CDR3 region has 13 residues. Germline V gene data show CDR1 as SNHLY and CDR2 as FYNNEI.

The rearrangement links TRBV2 to TRBJ2-1; TRBD2 aligns across 8 bases. V was pared by 5 bases and J by 7 bases, with 10 bases of the junction left unmatched. CDR3 length: 15 amino acids. Germline loops: CDR1 SNHLY, CDR2 FYNNEI. CDR3 loop: CASSILAGSGNEQFF. The DNA of the CDR3 is TGTGCCAGCAGTATTTTAGCGGGATCTGGTAATGAGCAGTTCTTC. Looking up the rest from reference TRBV2 and TRBJ2-1 gives the full variable domain: EPEVTQTPSHQVTQMGQEVILRCVPISNHLYFYWYRQILGQKVEFLVSFYNNEISEKSEIFDDQFSVERPDGSNFTLKIRSTKLEDSAMYFCASSILAGSGNEQFFGPGTRLTVL.

This clone showed up just once. V gene TRBV11-3 combines with J gene TRBJ1-5; D call uncertain. Germline V lookup: CDR1 SGHNT, CDR2 YENEEA. CDR3 size: 15 residues. Trimming stripped 6 bases from V and 6 bases from J, with 18 bases between. The DNA for the CDR3 is TGTGCCAGCAGTCCGATGAACGGGAGAGCTCAGCCCCAGCATTTT. It specifies CASSPMNGRAQPQHF.

The V call is TRBV28, the J call TRBJ1-5; D not certain. CDR3 size: 12 residues. Germline V gene lookup returns CDR1 MDHEN and CDR2 SYDVKM. Deletions cut 7 bases from V and 2 bases from J, with 6 bases between. The CDR3 reads CASNRGNQPQHF. The CDR3 bases are TGTGCCAGCAATCGGGGCAATCAGCCCCAGCATTTT.

V gene TRBV7-2 combines with J gene TRBJ2-3; 15 bases map to TRBD2. Germline CDR1 and CDR2: SGHTA and FQGNSA. CDR3 size: 17 residues. Trimming at V came to 5 bases and at J to 2 bases, leaving 5 bases not matched to a gene. CDR3 coding DNA: TGTGCCAGCAGCACTCGGACTAGCGGGGGGGTCACAGATACGCAGTATTTT. Translating it yields CASSTRTSGGVTDTQYF.

The rearrangement links TRBV5-1 to TRBJ2-5; 8 bases line up with TRBD1. The CDR3 covers 14 residues. From germline, CDR1 is SGHRS and CDR2 YFSETQ. V was clipped by 3 bases and J by 3 bases; unmatched bases: 4. CDR3 sequence reads: CASSSAGGEETQYF. In DNA, the CDR3 is TGCGCCAGCAGCTCGGCAGGGGGCGAAGAGACCCAGTACTTC. Looking up the rest from reference TRBV5-1 and TRBJ2-5 gives the full variable domain: KAGVTQTPRYLIKTRGQQVTLSCSPISGHRSVSWYQQTPGQGLQFLFEYFSETQRNKGNFPGRFSGRQFSNSRSEMNVSTLELGDSALYLCASSSAGGEETQYFGPGTRLLVL.

Here the CDR3 DNA reads TGCAGCGTTACCCGACAGGGTACGTACGCAGATACGCAGTATTTT. Encoded protein: CSVTRQGTYADTQYF. The chain recombines TRBV29-1 with TRBJ2-3; TRBD1 agrees at 7 bases. CDR3 length: 15 residues. Trimming took 5 bases from V and 4 from J; bases not matched to a gene: 12. Germline V gene lookup returns CDR1 SQVTM and CDR2 ANQGSEA.

The chain joins TRBV7-9 to TRBJ2-3, with a weak D call TRBD2 (5 bases). This CDR3 has 13 residues. The ends were cut back, 4 bases at V and 0 bases at J, with 5 bases in the middle. The germline CDR1 and CDR2 sequences are SEHNR and FQNEAQ (reference sequence). The CDR3 spells CASSWTSTDTQYF. The CDR3 coding sequence is TGTGCCAGCAGCTGGACTAGCACAGATACGCAGTATTTT. Full variable domain (missing parts from reference TRBV7-9 and TRBJ2-3): DTGVSQNPRHKITKRGQNVTFRCDPISEHNRLYWYRQTLGQGPEFLTYFQNEAQLEKSRLLSDRFSAERPKGSFSTLEIQRTEQGDSAMYLCASSWTSTDTQYFGPGTRLTVL.

This chain uses TRBV7-2 with TRBJ2-5, with D perhaps TRBD1 (6 bases). CDR3 length: 12 residues. CDR1 SGHTA and CDR2 FQGNSA come from the germline V gene. The V and J ends lost 2 bases and 5 bases respectively, with 6 bases between them. CDR3 nucleotide sequence: TGTGCCAGCAGCTTAAGGGGGGAGACCCAGTACTTC. The encoded protein is CASSLRGETQYF.

The chain is built from TRBV5-1 and TRBJ2-3; 7 bases align to TRBD1. The CDR3 is made up of 16 amino acids. With 1 base clipped from V and 3 bases from J, the junction kept 8 bases outside the gene matches. Germline CDR1 and CDR2: SGHRS and YFSETQ. The CDR3 coding sequence is TGCGCCAGCAGCTTGTTGGTAGGGGGCTCAACAGATACGCAGTATTTT. It is translated as CASSLLVGGSTDTQYF.

This clone showed up just a few times. The chain carries TRBV11-2 and TRBJ1-2; possible D gene TRBD1, 6 bases. Trimming removed 2 bases at V and 3 bases at J, with 19 bases between. The germline V gene encodes CDR1 SGHAT and CDR2 FQNNGV. This CDR3 comprises 17 residues. The CDR3 loop is CASSLYRGPGQDYGYTF. The CDR3 DNA follows: TGTGCCAGCAGCTTATATCGGGGGCCGGGGCAAGACTATGGCTACACCTTC.